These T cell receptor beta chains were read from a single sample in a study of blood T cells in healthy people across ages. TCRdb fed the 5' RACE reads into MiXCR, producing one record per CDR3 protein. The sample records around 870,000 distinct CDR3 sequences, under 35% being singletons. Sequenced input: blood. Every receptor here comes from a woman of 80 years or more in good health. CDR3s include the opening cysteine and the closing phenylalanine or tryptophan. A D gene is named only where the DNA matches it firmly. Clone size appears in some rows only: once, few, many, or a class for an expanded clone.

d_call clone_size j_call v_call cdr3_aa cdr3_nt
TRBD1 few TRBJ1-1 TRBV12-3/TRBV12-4 CASKGQGATEAFF TGTGCCAGCAAAGGACAGGGGGCCACTGAAGCTTTCTTT
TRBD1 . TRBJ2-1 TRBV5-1 CASSLDRTGSYNEQFF TGCGCCAGCAGCTTGGACCGGACAGGGTCCTACAATGAGCAGTTCTTC
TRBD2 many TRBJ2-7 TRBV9 CASSPRLAGMINEQYF TGTGCCAGCAGCCCGAGACTAGCGGGGATGATCAACGAGCAGTACTTC
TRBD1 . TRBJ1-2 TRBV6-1 CASSAGQGPNYGYTF TGTGCCAGCAGTGCAGGACAGGGGCCTAACTATGGCTACACCTTC
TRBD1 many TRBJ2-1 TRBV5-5 CASRHTGGAGNEQFF TGTGCCAGCAGGCACACAGGGGGCGCGGGCAATGAGCAGTTCTTC
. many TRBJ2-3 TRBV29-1 CSVGWGPDTQYF TGCAGCGTTGGTTGGGGGCCAGATACGCAGTATTTT
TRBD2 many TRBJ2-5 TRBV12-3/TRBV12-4 CASSLGTSGGVRQETQYF TGTGCCAGCAGTTTGGGGACTAGCGGGGGGGTCAGACAAGAGACCCAGTACTTC
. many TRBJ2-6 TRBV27 CASSLRMGSGTGANVLTF TGTGCCAGCAGTCTTCGGATGGGGAGCGGCACTGGGGCCAACGTCCTGACTTTC
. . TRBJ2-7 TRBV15 CATSRTPTYEQYF TGTGCCACCAGCAGGACACCCACCTACGAGCAGTACTTC
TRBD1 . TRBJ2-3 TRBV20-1 CSAKKDPTLTGPSPDTDTQYF TGCAGTGCTAAGAAAGACCCAACCCTGACAGGGCCCTCCCCTGACACAGATACGCAGTATTTT
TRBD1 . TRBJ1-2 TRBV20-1 CSARTFGRGHTGYTF TGCAGTGCTAGGACCTTTGGGAGGGGGCATACTGGCTACACCTTC
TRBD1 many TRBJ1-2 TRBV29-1 CSVVPVQGANYGYTF TGCAGCGTTGTCCCCGTTCAGGGGGCTAACTATGGCTACACCTTC
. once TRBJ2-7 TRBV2 CASLFETDYEQYF TGTGCCAGCCTGTTCGAGACAGACTACGAGCAGTACTTC
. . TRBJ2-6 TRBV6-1 CASSRGRGASGANVLTF TGTGCCAGCAGTAGGGGACGGGGGGCTTCAGGGGCCAACGTCCTGACTTTC
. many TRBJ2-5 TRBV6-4 CASSQGFQETQYF TGTGCCAGCAGTCAGGGGTTCCAAGAGACCCAGTACTTC
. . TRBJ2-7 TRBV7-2 CASSLTNVHEQYF TGTGCCAGCAGCTTAACGAATGTCCACGAGCAGTACTTC
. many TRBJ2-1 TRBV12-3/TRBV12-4 CASSYEDSWFF TGTGCCAGCAGTTATGAGGACTCTTGGTTCTTC
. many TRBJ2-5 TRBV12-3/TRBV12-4 CASSSVDGTETQYF TGTGCCAGCAGTTCGGTGGACGGTACGGAGACCCAGTACTTC
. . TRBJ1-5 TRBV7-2 CASSLIVMQPQHF TGTGCCAGCAGCTTAATCGTCATGCAGCCCCAGCATTTT
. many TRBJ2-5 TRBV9 CASSVIGGQETQYF TGTGCCAGCAGCGTAATAGGCGGACAAGAGACCCAGTACTTC
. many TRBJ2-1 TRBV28 CASRGVNEQFF TGTGCCAGCAGAGGGGTCAATGAGCAGTTCTTC
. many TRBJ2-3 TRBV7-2 CASSRSAQSTDTQYF TGTGCCAGCAGTCGAAGCGCCCAAAGCACAGATACGCAGTATTTT
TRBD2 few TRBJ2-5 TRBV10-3 CAISESLAGGLNEQYF TGTGCCATCAGTGAGTCGCTGGCGGGGGGACTGAATGAGCAGTACTTC
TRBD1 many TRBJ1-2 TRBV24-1 CATSESGTAYGYTF TGTGCCACCAGTGAATCGGGGACAGCTTATGGCTACACCTTC
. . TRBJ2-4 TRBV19 CARSILGENIQYF TGTGCCAGGAGTATTCTCGGGGAAAACATTCAGTACTTC
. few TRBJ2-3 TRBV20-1 CSASPFGGHDTQYF TGCAGTGCCTCCCCATTCGGGGGGCATGATACGCAGTATTTT
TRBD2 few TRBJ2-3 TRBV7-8 CASSLVRGEDTQYF TGTGCCAGCAGCTTAGTACGGGGGGAGGATACGCAGTATTTT
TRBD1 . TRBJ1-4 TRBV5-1 CASTPLGGQSEKLFF TGCGCCAGCACCCCCTTGGGGGGACAGAGTGAAAAACTGTTTTTT
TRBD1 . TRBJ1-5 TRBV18 CASSALQGEHQPQHF TGTGCCAGCTCAGCCCTACAGGGGGAACATCAGCCCCAGCATTTT
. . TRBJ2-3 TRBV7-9 CASSHKPQGKTITDTQYF TGTGCCAGCAGTCATAAGCCCCAGGGGAAGACTATCACAGATACGCAGTATTTT
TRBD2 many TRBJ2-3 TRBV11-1 CASSVSGGTDTQYF TGTGCCAGCAGCGTTAGCGGGGGCACAGATACGCAGTATTTT
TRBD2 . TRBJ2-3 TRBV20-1 CSAGDPTSGVRTDTQYF TGCAGTGCTGGAGATCCAACTAGCGGGGTACGCACAGATACGCAGTATTTT
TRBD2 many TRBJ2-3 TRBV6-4 CASSRLAVNTDTQYF TGTGCCAGCAGCCGACTAGCGGTCAACACAGATACGCAGTATTTT
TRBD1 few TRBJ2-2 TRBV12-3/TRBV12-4 CASSPRTGASPGELFF TGTGCCAGCAGTCCGAGGACAGGGGCAAGTCCCGGGGAGCTGTTTTTT
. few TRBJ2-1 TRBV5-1 CASSYENNEQFF TGCGCCAGCAGCTACGAAAACAATGAGCAGTTCTTC
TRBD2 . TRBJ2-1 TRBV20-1 CSASRSGGAGEQFF TGCAGTGCTTCACGTAGCGGGGGGGCAGGGGAGCAGTTCTTC
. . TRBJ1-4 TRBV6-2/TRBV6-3 CASSYQTGNEKLFF TGTGCCAGCAGTTACCAAACAGGGAATGAAAAACTGTTTTTT